This is a list of T cell receptor beta chains from one sample in a study of tumor-infiltrating lymphocytes in localized non-small cell lung cancer. Libraries were prepared by immunoSEQ multiplex PCR; TCRdb keeps only in-frame clonotypes and omits some of them. The sample lists tens of thousands of clones; 50% to 80% were seen once. Sequenced material: lung tumor tissue. The source of these receptors is a human donor with non-small cell lung cancer. CDR3s include the opening cysteine and the closing phenylalanine or tryptophan. Each record gives: D gene, clone size, V gene, J gene, CDR3 protein, CDR3 DNA. A D gene is named only where the DNA matches it firmly. Not all rows give a size; the values are once, few, many and, for expanded clones, a class.

d_gene: -
abundance: -
v_gene: TRBV5-6
j_gene: TRBJ2-7
CDR3aa: CASSLGLQFYEQYF
CDR3nt: TGTGCCAGCAGCCTGGGACTGCAATTCTACGAGCAGTACTTC

d_gene: TRBD2
abundance: medium-sized
v_gene: TRBV5-5
j_gene: TRBJ2-7
CDR3aa: CASSSGGLGYEQYF
CDR3nt: TGTGCCAGCAGCTCGGGAGGACTTGGGTACGAGCAGTACTTC

d_gene: -
abundance: -
v_gene: TRBV6-6
j_gene: TRBJ2-1
CDR3aa: CASSLGQGQFF
CDR3nt: TGTGCCAGCAGTCTCGGCCAGGGACAGTTCTTC

d_gene: -
abundance: once
v_gene: TRBV6-1
j_gene: TRBJ2-3
CDR3aa: CASARQLRADTQYF
CDR3nt: TGTGCCAGCGCCCGACAGCTTCGCGCAGATACGCAGTATTTT

d_gene: -
abundance: -
v_gene: TRBV9
j_gene: TRBJ2-5
CDR3aa: CASSVAWRETQYF
CDR3nt: TGTGCCAGCAGCGTAGCATGGCGAGAGACCCAGTACTTC

d_gene: TRBD2
abundance: -
v_gene: TRBV10-3
j_gene: TRBJ2-1
CDR3aa: CAIMGGVGGSHDEQFF
CDR3nt: TGTGCCATCATGGGAGGGGTAGGCGGGAGTCACGATGAGCAGTTCTTC

d_gene: -
abundance: -
v_gene: TRBV7-8
j_gene: TRBJ2-7
CDR3aa: CASSFGGTVSREQYF
CDR3nt: TGTGCCAGCAGCTTTGGCGGGACGGTCTCTCGCGAGCAGTACTTC

d_gene: -
abundance: -
v_gene: TRBV5-1
j_gene: TRBJ1-3
CDR3aa: CASSLSGSSGNTIYF
CDR3nt: TGCGCCAGCAGCTTAAGTGGGAGCTCTGGAAACACCATATATTTT

d_gene: -
abundance: once
v_gene: TRBV11-2
j_gene: TRBJ2-7
CDR3aa: CASSLVIRVDAYEQYF
CDR3nt: TGTGCCAGCAGCTTAGTAATCCGGGTAGATGCGTACGAGCAGTACTTC

d_gene: -
abundance: -
v_gene: TRBV6-1
j_gene: TRBJ1-1
CDR3aa: CASSGLGVNTEAFF
CDR3nt: TGTGCCAGCAGTGGACTGGGGGTGAACACTGAAGCTTTCTTT

d_gene: TRBD1
abundance: -
v_gene: TRBV25-1
j_gene: TRBJ2-7
CDR3aa: CASTPPGTGTYEQYF
CDR3nt: TGTGCCAGCACACCCCCCGGGACAGGGACGTACGAGCAGTACTTC

d_gene: -
abundance: -
v_gene: TRBV6-6
j_gene: TRBJ1-1
CDR3aa: CASSPMATGSTEAFF
CDR3nt: TGTGCCAGCAGTCCAATGGCGACAGGTTCCACTGAAGCTTTCTTT

d_gene: -
abundance: -
v_gene: TRBV15
j_gene: TRBJ1-1
CDR3aa: CATSRNLGQMDTEAFF
CDR3nt: TGTGCCACCAGCAGAAACCTTGGACAGATGGACACTGAAGCTTTCTTT

d_gene: TRBD1
abundance: -
v_gene: TRBV4-2
j_gene: TRBJ2-6
CDR3aa: CASSRRGGVGANVLTF
CDR3nt: TGTGCCAGCAGCCGACGAGGGGGCGTCGGGGCCAACGTCCTGACTTTC

d_gene: TRBD1
abundance: -
v_gene: TRBV7-8
j_gene: TRBJ2-7
CDR3aa: CASSLRDSGFSPYEQYF
CDR3nt: TGTGCCAGCAGCTTAAGGGACAGCGGCTTCTCTCCTTACGAGCAGTACTTC

d_gene: -
abundance: few
v_gene: TRBV5-1
j_gene: TRBJ1-1
CDR3aa: CASSLDPNAEAFF
CDR3nt: TGCGCCAGCAGCTTGGACCCGAACGCTGAAGCTTTCTTT

d_gene: TRBD2
abundance: -
v_gene: TRBV7-3
j_gene: TRBJ2-3
CDR3aa: CASSLTGRAADTQYF
CDR3nt: TGTGCCAGCAGCTTAACCGGGAGGGCGGCAGATACGCAGTATTTT

d_gene: -
abundance: -
v_gene: TRBV6-1
j_gene: TRBJ2-4
CDR3aa: CASRGQNIQYF
CDR3nt: TGTGCCAGCAGAGGGCAAAACATTCAGTACTTC

d_gene: -
abundance: few
v_gene: TRBV5-6
j_gene: TRBJ2-3
CDR3aa: CASSLIEVDTQYF
CDR3nt: TGTGCCAGCAGCTTAATCGAAGTGGATACGCAGTATTTT

d_gene: -
abundance: -
v_gene: TRBV11-2
j_gene: TRBJ2-5
CDR3aa: CASSENPGQETQYF
CDR3nt: TGTGCCAGCAGCGAAAACCCGGGTCAAGAGACCCAGTACTTC

d_gene: -
abundance: once
v_gene: TRBV5-1
j_gene: TRBJ1-2
CDR3aa: CASSFGADYGYTF
CDR3nt: TGCGCCAGCAGCTTTGGGGCAGACTATGGCTACACCTTC

d_gene: TRBD1
abundance: -
v_gene: TRBV28
j_gene: TRBJ2-7
CDR3aa: CASSLATSGTATYEQYF
CDR3nt: TGTGCCAGCAGTTTAGCCACCTCCGGGACAGCGACCTACGAGCAGTACTTC

d_gene: -
abundance: -
v_gene: TRBV11-2
j_gene: TRBJ2-7
CDR3aa: CASSLGVSYEQYF
CDR3nt: TGTGCCAGCAGCTTGGGGGTATCCTACGAGCAGTACTTC

d_gene: TRBD2
abundance: -
v_gene: TRBV30
j_gene: TRBJ2-1
CDR3aa: CAWSAPLGSGGTYNEQFF
CDR3nt: TGTGCCTGGAGTGCCCCCCTGGGTAGCGGGGGTACCTACAATGAGCAGTTCTTC

d_gene: -
abundance: -
v_gene: TRBV6-1
j_gene: TRBJ2-5
CDR3aa: CASSEDPSAGETQYF
CDR3nt: TGTGCCAGCAGTGAAGACCCTAGCGCGGGGGAGACCCAGTACTTC

d_gene: TRBD1
abundance: once
v_gene: TRBV19
j_gene: TRBJ2-1
CDR3aa: CASSFRTGSYNEQFF
CDR3nt: TGTGCCAGTAGTTTCAGGACAGGGTCTTACAATGAGCAGTTCTTC

d_gene: -
abundance: -
v_gene: TRBV14
j_gene: TRBJ2-2
CDR3aa: CASSQVRRSTGELFF
CDR3nt: TGTGCCAGCAGCCAAGTAAGGCGGTCCACCGGGGAGCTGTTTTTT

d_gene: -
abundance: once
v_gene: TRBV7-2
j_gene: TRBJ2-7
CDR3aa: CASSPGSGPQAEQYF
CDR3nt: TGTGCCAGCAGCCCAGGCTCCGGGCCTCAGGCCGAGCAGTACTTC

d_gene: -
abundance: -
v_gene: TRBV7-9
j_gene: TRBJ1-2
CDR3aa: CASSSIPDIGQMDGYTF
CDR3nt: TGTGCCAGCAGCTCCATACCAGATATCGGACAGATGGATGGCTACACCTTC

d_gene: -
abundance: -
v_gene: TRBV11-3
j_gene: TRBJ2-3
CDR3aa: CASSYVGDTQYF
CDR3nt: TGTGCCAGCAGTTACGTAGGTGATACGCAGTATTTT

d_gene: -
abundance: few
v_gene: TRBV9
j_gene: TRBJ2-7
CDR3aa: CASSVDRGYEQYF
CDR3nt: TGTGCCAGCAGCGTAGATCGGGGGTACGAGCAGTACTTC

d_gene: TRBD1
abundance: once
v_gene: TRBV5-1
j_gene: TRBJ2-7
CDR3aa: CASSSGQGLLYEQYF
CDR3nt: TGCGCCAGCAGCAGCGGACAGGGCCTGCTCTACGAGCAGTACTTC

d_gene: -
abundance: once
v_gene: TRBV30
j_gene: TRBJ1-2
CDR3aa: CAWSVISGLLIYGYTF
CDR3nt: TGTGCCTGGAGTGTGATTTCAGGACTGCTTATCTATGGCTACACCTTC

d_gene: TRBD1
abundance: -
v_gene: TRBV5-1
j_gene: TRBJ1-4
CDR3aa: CASSSGGGEKLFF
CDR3nt: TGCGCCAGCTCCTCAGGGGGGGGCGAAAAACTGTTTTTT

d_gene: -
abundance: -
v_gene: TRBV10-3
j_gene: TRBJ2-2
CDR3aa: CAISEMATTNTGELFF
CDR3nt: TGTGCCATCAGTGAGATGGCGACTACCAACACCGGGGAGCTGTTTTTT

d_gene: -
abundance: -
v_gene: TRBV7-9
j_gene: TRBJ2-1
CDR3aa: CASSDRLSYNEQFF
CDR3nt: TGTGCCAGCAGCGACAGGCTTTCCTACAATGAGCAGTTCTTC

d_gene: -
abundance: -
v_gene: TRBV27
j_gene: TRBJ2-7
CDR3aa: CASSLFSNSLEQYF
CDR3nt: TGTGCCAGCAGTTTATTCTCTAATAGCCTCGAGCAGTACTTC

d_gene: -
abundance: -
v_gene: TRBV5-1
j_gene: TRBJ2-1
CDR3aa: CASSLIGGRSYNEQFF
CDR3nt: TGCGCCAGCAGCTTGATTGGCGGGCGCTCCTACAATGAGCAGTTCTTC

d_gene: TRBD1
abundance: -
v_gene: TRBV5-4
j_gene: TRBJ2-4
CDR3aa: CASSLKTGGMNIQYF
CDR3nt: TGTGCCAGCAGCTTAAAGACAGGGGGAATGAACATTCAGTACTTC

d_gene: TRBD2
abundance: -
v_gene: TRBV5-4
j_gene: TRBJ2-7
CDR3aa: CASAPGLAGVEQYF
CDR3nt: TGTGCCAGCGCGCCCGGACTAGCGGGAGTCGAGCAGTACTTC

d_gene: TRBD2
abundance: -
v_gene: TRBV4-1
j_gene: TRBJ2-1
CDR3aa: CASSHQLAGSNEQFF
CDR3nt: TGCGCCAGCAGCCATCAACTAGCGGGATCCAATGAGCAGTTCTTC

d_gene: -
abundance: -
v_gene: TRBV11-3
j_gene: TRBJ2-3
CDR3aa: CASSIQADTQYF
CDR3nt: TGTGCCAGCAGCATCCAAGCAGATACGCAGTATTTT

d_gene: -
abundance: once
v_gene: TRBV5-1
j_gene: TRBJ1-2
CDR3aa: CASSLDGGDRGYTF
CDR3nt: TGCGCCAGCAGCTTGGACGGCGGCGACAGGGGCTACACCTTC

d_gene: -
abundance: -
v_gene: TRBV7-9
j_gene: TRBJ2-3
CDR3aa: CASRTHRGTDTQYF
CDR3nt: TGTGCCAGCAGGACCCACAGGGGCACAGATACGCAGTATTTT

d_gene: -
abundance: -
v_gene: TRBV30
j_gene: TRBJ2-5
CDR3aa: CAWEGVPKGAQYF
CDR3nt: TGTGCCTGGGAGGGAGTCCCAAAGGGGGCCCAGTACTTC

d_gene: -
abundance: -
v_gene: TRBV7-6
j_gene: TRBJ2-3
CDR3aa: CASSSSIPDTQYF
CDR3nt: TGTGCCAGCAGCTCGAGTATTCCAGATACGCAGTATTTT

d_gene: -
abundance: -
v_gene: TRBV6-6
j_gene: TRBJ1-5
CDR3aa: CASSSSLGTQPQHF
CDR3nt: TGTGCCAGCAGTTCTAGCCTTGGGACTCAGCCCCAGCATTTT

d_gene: -
abundance: few
v_gene: TRBV19
j_gene: TRBJ2-1
CDR3aa: CASRAFSSYNEQFF
CDR3nt: TGTGCCAGTAGGGCGTTCAGCTCCTACAATGAGCAGTTCTTC

d_gene: -
abundance: -
v_gene: TRBV28
j_gene: TRBJ1-5
CDR3aa: CASTSGMQPQHF
CDR3nt: TGTGCCAGCACTAGCGGGATGCAGCCCCAGCATTTT

d_gene: -
abundance: once
v_gene: TRBV28
j_gene: TRBJ2-1
CDR3aa: CASSLYPSSYNEQFF
CDR3nt: TGTGCCAGCAGTTTATACCCGAGCTCCTACAATGAGCAGTTCTTC

d_gene: TRBD2
abundance: -
v_gene: TRBV6-1
j_gene: TRBJ2-2
CDR3aa: CASSGLARDTGELFF
CDR3nt: TGTGCCAGCAGTGGACTAGCGCGGGACACCGGGGAGCTGTTTTTT

d_gene: TRBD1
abundance: -
v_gene: TRBV2
j_gene: TRBJ2-5
CDR3aa: CATRGGFGETQYF
CDR3nt: TGTGCCACCCGAGGGGGCTTTGGGGAGACCCAGTACTTC

d_gene: TRBD1
abundance: -
v_gene: TRBV2
j_gene: TRBJ2-4
CDR3aa: CASSEDRSRNIQYF
CDR3nt: TGTGCCAGCAGTGAGGACAGGTCCCGAAACATTCAGTACTTC